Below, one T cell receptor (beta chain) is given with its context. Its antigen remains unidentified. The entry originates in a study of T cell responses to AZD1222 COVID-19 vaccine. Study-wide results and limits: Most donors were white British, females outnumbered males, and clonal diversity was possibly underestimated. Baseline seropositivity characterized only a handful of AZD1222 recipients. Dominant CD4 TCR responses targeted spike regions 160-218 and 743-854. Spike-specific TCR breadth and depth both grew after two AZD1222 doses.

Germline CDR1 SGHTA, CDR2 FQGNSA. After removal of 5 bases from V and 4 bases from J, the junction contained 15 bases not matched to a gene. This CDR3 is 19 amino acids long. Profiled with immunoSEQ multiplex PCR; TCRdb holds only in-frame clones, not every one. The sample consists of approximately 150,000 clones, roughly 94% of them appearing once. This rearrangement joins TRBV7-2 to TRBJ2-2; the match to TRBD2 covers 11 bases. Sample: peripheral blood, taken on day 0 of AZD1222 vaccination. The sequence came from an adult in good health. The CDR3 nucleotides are TGTGCCAGCAGCCCAGGAAATATAAGACTAGCGGGACGCACCGGGGAGCTGTTTTTT. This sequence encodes CASSPGNIRLAGRTGELFF.